This passage covers 16 T cell receptor beta chains from one sample sequenced in a study of T cell repertoires in cytomegalovirus infection. Each CDR3 protein is one row after TCRdb ran MiXCR on the reads. Altogether some 220,000 distinct CDR3 sequences are present, around two fifths being singletons, with the ten largest covering 55% to 60%. These receptors' targets are unknown. The sequencing here drew on CD8+ T cells from cultured PBMCs, taken from culture after CMV antigen stimulation. These receptors all stem from a human donor in good health (CMV status not recorded). Some clones in this sample may be carry-over from other donors' samples.

In this sample, this clonotype turned up many times. V gene TRBV7-9 combines with J gene TRBJ2-1; 9 bases match TRBD1. The CDR3 spans 15 residues. Unmatched junction bases numbered 4, after V lost 3 bases and J lost 4 bases. Germline assignment: CDR1 SEHNR and CDR2 FQNEAQ (reference sequence). This CDR3 reads CASSFGTGFYNEQFF. In DNA, the CDR3 is TGTGCCAGCAGCTTCGGGACAGGGTTTTACAATGAGCAGTTCTTC.

This clonotype was seen many times. The V and J genes are TRBV11-2 and TRBJ2-3, with TRBD1 matching over 7 bases. The CDR3 covers 19 residues. Trimming removed 0 bases from V and 1 base from J; junction bases left unmatched: 13. Per germline, CDR1 SGHAT and CDR2 FQNNGV. The CDR3 DNA reads as TGTGCCAGCAGCTTAGAGCACCCCCAAGGGACAGTTCGCACAGATACGCAGTATTTT. Translating it yields CASSLEHPQGTVRTDTQYF.

This chain uses TRBV29-1 with TRBJ1-2; no clear D. Germline V lookup: CDR1 SQVTM, CDR2 ANQGSEA. V dropped 6 bases and J dropped 2 bases, with 19 bases sitting between them. CDR3 length equals 15 residues. CDR3 nucleotide sequence: TGCAGCGTCGTTGGAGTGGGGAACGCGAACTATGGCTACACCTTC. Amino acids: CSVVGVGNANYGYTF. Full variable domain (missing parts from reference TRBV29-1 and TRBJ1-2): SAVISQKPSRDICQRGTSLTIQCQVDSQVTMMFWYRQQPGQSLTLIATANQGSEATYESGFVIDKFPISRPNLTFSTLTVSNMSPEDSSIYLCSVVGVGNANYGYTFGSGTRLTVV.

This clonotype was picked up a small number of times. V gene TRBV12-3 or TRBV12-4 combines with J gene TRBJ2-7, with 7 bases identical to TRBD1. Trimming took 2 bases from V and 5 from J; bases not matched to a gene: 3. This CDR3 spans 13 amino acids. CDR3 region: CASSLRGLHEQYF. The DNA for the CDR3 is TGTGCCAGCAGTTTAAGGGGGCTTCACGAGCAGTACTTC.

The chain combines TRBV7-3 with TRBJ2-1, with D perhaps being TRBD1 or TRBD2 (6 bases each). This CDR3 region has 15 residues. The germline gives CDR1 SGHTA, CDR2 FQGTGA. Trimming stripped 5 bases from V and 4 bases from J, with 15 bases between. Here the CDR3 DNA reads TGTGCCAGCAGCCATGAAGGGGGGCCGTACAATGAGCAGTTCTTC. As protein: CASSHEGGPYNEQFF.

The chain has TRBV27 and TRBJ1-1; D possibly corresponds to TRBD1 (5 bases). CDR1 is MNHEY, CDR2 SMNVEV, per germline (reference sequence). The CDR3 sequence is 15 residues long. V was shortened by 5 bases and J by 4 bases, with 17 bases between the two germline ends. The CDR3 here is CASSALTGRGTEAFF. CDR3 bases: TGTGCCAGCAGTGCGCTCACAGGACGTGGCACTGAAGCTTTCTTT.

The chain carries TRBV2 and TRBJ1-1, with D uncertain. Per germline, CDR1 SNHLY and CDR2 FYNNEI. The V end lost 4 bases, the J end lost 0 bases, and 3 bases lay between the germline ends. There are 12 residues in the CDR3. The CDR3 DNA reads TGTGCCAGCAGTGTAATGAACACTGAAGCTTTCTTT. Amino acid sequence: CASSVMNTEAFF.

This sequence joins TRBV5-4 and TRBJ2-1, with 7 bases matching TRBD2. Germline lookup yields CDR1 SGHNT and CDR2 YYREEE (reference sequence). Unmatched junction bases numbered 14, after V lost 4 bases and J lost 7 bases. This CDR3 comprises 16 residues. Written as DNA, the CDR3 is TGTGCCAGCAGCCCGTACGGGGGGAGCTTTTTGAATGAGCAGTTCTTC. Residues: CASSPYGGSFLNEQFF.

By frequency in the sample, this clonotype is medium-sized. The chain carries TRBV7-9 and TRBJ2-1; the match to TRBD2 covers 8 bases. V was clipped by 4 bases and J by 2 bases; unmatched bases: 7. CDR3 length: 16 residues. Germline loops: CDR1 SEHNR, CDR2 FQNEAQ (reference sequence). Here the CDR3 DNA reads TGTGCCAGCAGCTCCCTCGACGGGGGGGCCTACAATGAGCAGTTCTTC. Translating it yields CASSSLDGGAYNEQFF. The variable domain in full, with the rest retrieved from reference TRBV7-9 and TRBJ2-1, is DTGVSQNPRHKITKRGQNVTFRCDPISEHNRLYWYRQTLGQGPEFLTYFQNEAQLEKSRLLSDRFSAERPKGSFSTLEIQRTEQGDSAMYLCASSSLDGGAYNEQFFGPGTRLTVL.

The CDR3 DNA is TGTGCCAGTAGTATAGCCGTGGCGGGACCTGCCGGGGAGCTGTTTTTT. Translation gives CASSIAVAGPAGELFF. The chain recombines TRBV19 with TRBJ2-2, with a tentative D call TRBD2 (6 bases). Germline V gives CDR1 LNHDA, CDR2 SQIVND (reference sequence). The CDR3 spans 16 residues. V shed 1 base and J shed 6 bases, with 15 bases lying between them.

This chain links TRBV29-1 with TRBJ2-7; 7 nucleotides match TRBD1. CDR1 SQVTM and CDR2 ANQGSEA come from the germline V gene. CDR3 length: 14 amino acids. V shed 3 bases, J shed 3 bases, and the junction held 8 bases outside the gene matches. The DNA for the CDR3 is TGCAGCGTTGAGAACTCCAGGGGGAGCTACGAGCAGTACTTC. This encodes CSVENSRGSYEQYF.

This clonotype showed up just once. The chain couples TRBV2 to TRBJ1-4; tentative D call: TRBD1 (6 bases). Germline loops: CDR1 SNHLY, CDR2 FYNNEI. The CDR3 sequence is 14 residues long. Between the trimmed V and J ends, which lost 4 bases and 8 bases, there was a span of 14 bases. In DNA, the CDR3 is TGTGCCAGCAGTGCCTGGGGGGCCCGGGAAAAACTGTTTTTT. Its translation: CASSAWGAREKLFF.

This chain joins TRBV28 and TRBJ2-7, with 8 bases identical to TRBD2. Germline assignment: CDR1 MDHEN and CDR2 SYDVKM. The CDR3 sequence is 16 residues long. Unmatched junction bases numbered 17, after V lost 7 bases and J lost 6 bases. CDR3 nucleotide sequence: TGTGCCAGCACCGATCCCCGGGGGGGCGCTTTGTCCGAGCAGTACTTC. It codes for CASTDPRGGALSEQYF.

The genes are TRBV11-2 and TRBJ2-1; D call uncertain. This CDR3 comprises 12 residues. V lost 4 bases and J 7 bases, leaving 8 bases between the germline ends. Germline lookup yields CDR1 SGHAT and CDR2 FQNNGV. CDR3 sequence: CASSSMGNEQFF. The CDR3, as DNA: TGTGCCAGCAGCTCCATGGGGAATGAGCAGTTCTTC.

This clonotype was seen at least ten times. The chain recombines TRBV9 with TRBJ1-2, with a weak D call TRBD1 (6 bases). This CDR3 spans 16 amino acids. CDR1 is SGDLS, CDR2 YYNGEE, per germline. Between the trimmed V and J ends, which lost 0 bases and 4 bases, there was a span of 16 bases. The CDR3, as DNA: TGTGCCAGCAGCGTAGTCCCCTGGACAGAGTTCTATGGCTACACCTTC. This encodes CASSVVPWTEFYGYTF.

V is TRBV11-2 and J is TRBJ2-5; 9 bases line up with TRBD2. The germline gives CDR1 SGHAT, CDR2 FQNNGV. This CDR3 comprises 16 residues. V lost 5 bases to trimming and J lost 7 bases; unmatched junction nucleotides: 14. CDR3 amino acids: CASSPPASGTPGTQYF. The CDR3 nucleotides read TGTGCCAGCAGCCCCCCGGCTAGCGGGACTCCAGGGACCCAGTACTTC.